The 23 T cell receptor beta chains below all came from one sample that was sequenced in a study of blood T cell repertoires in COVID-19. Sequencing used immunoSEQ multiplex PCR; TCRdb keeps in-frame clones, though not all of them. The sample holds over 200,000 clones, 70% to 85% seen once. The sequenced material came from peripheral blood. All receptors come from an elderly woman with COVID-19, enrolled during active disease.

The V and J genes are TRBV19 and TRBJ2-2, with TRBD1 matching over 9 bases. Trimming cost V 4 bases and J 3 bases; bases outside gene matches: 3. The CDR3 has 15 residues. Germline CDR1 reads LNHDA; CDR2 reads SQIVND (reference sequence). The CDR3 reads CASSTRQGDTGELFF. The CDR3 DNA reads as TGTGCCAGTAGTACGCGACAGGGGGACACCGGGGAGCTGTTTTTT.

The rearrangement joins TRBV7-9 to TRBJ1-2; D not resolved. The CDR3 runs 15 residues. Germline CDR1 and CDR2: SEHNR and FQNEAQ (reference sequence). Trimming shortened V by 4 bases and J by 8 bases, and 20 bases separated the two germline ends. The CDR3 region is CASSSSFGEAGGYTF. The CDR3 DNA follows: TGTGCCAGCAGCTCCTCTTTTGGGGAGGCGGGGGGCTACACCTTC.

The genes are TRBV20-1 and TRBJ1-4; D uncertain. CDR3 length: 15 residues. V lost 3 bases, J lost 0 bases, and 11 bases lay in between. Per the germline V gene, CDR1 is DFQATT and CDR2 is SNEGSKA (reference sequence). The CDR3 protein is CSASSYMTTNEKLFF. CDR3 coding DNA: TGCAGTGCTAGTTCGTACATGACAACTAATGAAAAACTGTTTTTT.

V and J are TRBV19 and TRBJ1-2; tentatively, D is TRBD1 (6 bases). V was cut by 8 bases and J by 2 bases, with 21 bases left in between. This CDR3 contains 16 residues. The V gene's germline CDR1 is LNHDA and CDR2 SQIVND (reference sequence). CDR3 protein: CASLQLGTFSNYGYTF. DNA of the CDR3: TGTGCCAGTCTTCAACTCGGGACATTTTCGAACTATGGCTACACCTTC.

The chain has TRBV4-2 and TRBJ1-4; 8 nucleotides agree with TRBD1. Germline V gene data show CDR1 as LGHNA and CDR2 as YNFKEQ. The CDR3 is made up of 14 amino acids. Trimming removed 3 bases from V and 4 bases from J; junction bases left unmatched: 1. The CDR3 is CASSHGQGNEKLFF. The CDR3 DNA reads as TGTGCCAGCAGCCACGGACAGGGTAATGAAAAACTGTTTTTT.

This chain uses TRBV9 with TRBJ1-2, with a tentative D call TRBD1 (6 bases). The CDR3 is 14 amino acids. The germline V and J ends were trimmed by 4 bases and 6 bases, with 16 bases remaining between them. CDR1 SGDLS and CDR2 YYNGEE come from the germline V gene. The CDR3 here is CASSPNWAGDGYTF. Here the CDR3 DNA reads TGTGCCAGCAGCCCAAATTGGGCAGGGGATGGCTACACCTTC.

The chain recombines TRBV6-5 with TRBJ1-3; no definite D call. The CDR3 extends over 15 amino acids. Germline-derived CDR1 and CDR2 are MNHEY and SVGAGI. V shed 2 bases and J shed 1 base, with 9 bases lying between them. CDR3 sequence: CASSYGGRSGNTIYF. Written as DNA, the CDR3 is TGTGCCAGCAGTTACGGCGGGCGGTCTGGAAACACCATATATTTT.

V usage is TRBV5-1 and J usage is TRBJ2-2; the match to TRBD1 covers 8 bases. The junction had 7 bases not matched to a gene; V was cut back by 4 bases and J by 5 bases. CDR3 length: 15 residues. Germline V lookup: CDR1 SGHRS, CDR2 YFSETQ. The CDR3 region has the DNA TGCGCCAGCAGCCCGGGACAGGTCGTTACCGGGGAGCTGTTTTTT. Its protein product is CASSPGQVVTGELFF.

This chain joins TRBV6-5 and TRBJ2-2; 9 nucleotides match TRBD1. Losses at the gene ends were 5 bases for V and 1 base for J; bases not matched to a gene: 2. Germline CDR1 and CDR2: MNHEY and SVGAGI. This CDR3 spans 15 amino acids. Here the CDR3 DNA reads TGTGCCAGCAGTAAGGACAGGGGGAACACCGGGGAGCTGTTTTTT. Its protein is CASSKDRGNTGELFF.

The J gene is TRBJ1-5, the V gene TRBV6-6, with TRBD1 matching 8 bases. Germline lookup yields CDR1 MNHNY and CDR2 SVGAGI (reference sequence). The CDR3 has 12 residues. The V and J ends lost 4 bases and 11 bases, in that order; junction bases with no gene match: 4. The CDR3 reads CASSSTQGAQHF. DNA for the CDR3: TGTGCCAGCAGTTCCACACAGGGGGCCCAGCATTTT.

The chain uses TRBV27 and TRBJ2-3; unclear D gene. The V and J ends lost 5 bases and 4 bases respectively, with 10 bases between them. Germline CDR1 MNHEY, CDR2 SMNVEV (reference sequence). The length of the CDR3 is 13 residues. This chain's CDR3 is CASSPYPPDTQYF. Written as DNA, the CDR3 is TGTGCCAGCAGTCCCTATCCTCCAGATACGCAGTATTTT.

This clone occurred a few times. The chain carries TRBV5-1 and TRBJ1-6; D is perhaps TRBD1 (5 bases). This CDR3 contains 15 residues. Trimming removed 1 base at V and 9 bases at J, with 14 bases between. CDR1 is SGHRS and CDR2 is YFSETQ in the germline V gene. The CDR3: CASSLSGGGVSPLHF. CDR3 nucleotide sequence: TGCGCCAGCAGCTTGAGTGGGGGAGGTGTTTCACCCCTCCACTTT.

This sequence joins TRBV19 and TRBJ1-5; possible D gene TRBD1, 5 bases. The V and J ends lost 3 bases and 0 bases respectively, with 9 bases between them. The CDR3 has 15 residues. Germline V gives CDR1 LNHDA, CDR2 SQIVND (reference sequence). The CDR3 DNA follows: TGTGCCAGTAGTATTGACAGACTTAGCAATCAGCCCCAGCATTTT. This encodes CASSIDRLSNQPQHF.

This chain connects TRBV7-3 to TRBJ1-1; D remains ambiguous. Germline-derived CDR1 and CDR2 are SGHTA and FQGTGA. The germline V and J ends were trimmed by 5 bases and 1 base, with 8 bases remaining between them. The CDR3 has 13 residues. As DNA, the CDR3 is TGTGCCAGCAGCGCTAGAGCGAACACTGAAGCTTTCTTT. Protein: CASSARANTEAFF.

This chain uses TRBV19 with TRBJ2-7, with TRBD1 matching over 7 bases. With V trimmed by 6 bases and J by 2 bases, 7 bases remained unmatched. Germline-derived CDR1 and CDR2 are LNHDA and SQIVND (reference sequence). The CDR3 has 14 residues. The CDR3 loop reads CASSSRDSTYEQYF. The CDR3 coding sequence is TGTGCCAGTAGCTCCAGGGACAGCACCTACGAGCAGTACTTC.

The DNA of the CDR3 is TGTGCCACCTCGGAGGGTAAAAATGCACACTACGAGCAGTACTTC. Its protein product is CATSEGKNAHYEQYF. This sequence joins TRBV15 and TRBJ2-7, with D tentatively TRBD2 (6 bases). Germline values: CDR1 LNHNV, CDR2 YYDKDF (reference sequence). V shed 8 bases and J shed 3 bases, with 20 bases lying between them. The CDR3 sequence is 15 residues long.

The chain uses TRBV19 and TRBJ2-7, with D hard to call. The CDR3 contains 14 residues. Trimming shortened V by 1 base and J by 3 bases, and 10 bases separated the two germline ends. Germline CDR1 is LNHDA and CDR2 is SQIVND (reference sequence). CDR3 nucleotide sequence: TGTGCCAGTAGTATAGGATACAACCTCTACGAGCAGTACTTC. Translated, it gives CASSIGYNLYEQYF.

In this sample, this clone turned up once. V usage is TRBV27 and J usage is TRBJ1-1; possible D gene TRBD1, 5 bases. Germline V gene data show CDR1 as MNHEY and CDR2 as SMNVEV (reference sequence). The V end lost 7 bases, the J end lost 3 bases, and 18 bases lay between the germline ends. CDR3 length: 15 residues. CDR3 nucleotide sequence: TGTGCCAGCACCTCAAGCGGGGGTGGGTACACTGAAGCTTTCTTT. Translated, it gives CASTSSGGGYTEAFF.

The chain combines TRBV11-2 with TRBJ1-5; D call uncertain. CDR1 and CDR2 (germline): SGHAT, FQNNGV. Trimming stripped 2 bases from V and 5 bases from J, with 7 bases between. This CDR3 has 13 amino acids. The CDR3 coding sequence is TGTGCCAGCAGCTTAAACAATTATCAGCCCCAGCATTTT. Translated: CASSLNNYQPQHF.

The genes are TRBV25-1 and TRBJ1-1; D perhaps matches TRBD1 (6 bases). The CDR3 sequence is 15 residues long. Trimming pared 0 bases from V and 6 bases from J, leaving 14 bases between. Per germline, CDR1 MGHDK and CDR2 SYGVNS. In nucleotides, the CDR3 is TGTGCCAGCAGTGAATATGTGGGCAGGGGATCTGAAGCTTTCTTT. Translating it yields CASSEYVGRGSEAFF. Full variable domain (outside the CDR3, taken from reference TRBV25-1 and TRBJ1-1): EADIYQTPRYLVIGTGKKITLECSQTMGHDKMYWYQQDPGMELHLIHYSYGVNSTEKGDLSSESTVSRIRTEHFPLTLESARPSHTSQYLCASSEYVGRGSEAFFGQGTRLTVV.

This chain links TRBV4-1 with TRBJ1-6; D remains unclear. The germline V gene has CDR1 MGHRA and CDR2 YSYEKL. The CDR3 runs to 14 residues. Trimming stripped 3 bases from V and 5 bases from J, with 8 bases between. CDR3 protein: CASSQSSDNSPLHF. As DNA, the CDR3 is TGCGCCAGCAGCCAGAGTTCCGATAATTCACCCCTCCACTTT.

The chain links TRBV5-1 to TRBJ1-1; D unresolved. CDR3 length equals 15 residues. Trimming stripped 0 bases from V and 1 base from J, with 10 bases between. Per the germline V gene, CDR1 is SGHRS and CDR2 is YFSETQ. The CDR3 region has the DNA TGCGCCAGCAGCTTGGTAGCAGGAGGGAACACTGAAGCTTTCTTT. Residues: CASSLVAGGNTEAFF.

J is TRBJ1-1 and V is TRBV19; D remains unclear. V was cut by 6 bases and J by 1 base, with 9 bases left in between. This CDR3 region has 13 residues. Germline CDR1 and CDR2: LNHDA and SQIVND (reference sequence). In nucleotides, the CDR3 is TGTGCCAGTAGACTAGACGGGAACACTGAAGCTTTCTTT. Translated, it gives CASRLDGNTEAFF.